The present T cell receptor beta chain was sequenced within a study of shared clonotypes between healthy human individuals. Study-wide context: Donors consisted of a couple of women and a few men between 18 and 49. Whole-study results and caveats: Tissue TCR repertoires likely differ from these blood-only repertoires.

Comments on this clone: Its antigen remains unidentified.

Profiled with immunoSEQ multiplex PCR; TCRdb holds only in-frame clones, not every one. Of around 700,000 clones in the sample, 72% were seen once. The healthy adult donors were HIV-negative and reported no recent acute infections or vaccinations. It was into CD45RA+ naive and CD45RA-negative memory subsets that the CD4+ cells were split. This CDR3 spans 18 amino acids. The V gene end was trimmed by 4 bases and the J gene end by 0 bases; junction bases not matched to a gene: 9. The germline CDR1 and CDR2 sequences are SGHTA and FQGNSA. Sequencing was performed on memory CD4+ T cells sorted from blood. As to subset: CD45RA-negative fraction. This TCR derives from a woman aged 30 to 39 in good health. The J gene is TRBJ2-2, the V gene TRBV7-2, with 9 positions matching TRBD2. The CDR3 bases are TGTGCCAGCAGCTCCCCGACTAGCGGAAAAGCGAACACCGGGGAGCTGTTTTTT. It codes for CASSSPTSGKANTGELFF.